Listed here are 30 T cell receptor beta chains from one sample, sequenced in a study of cytomegalovirus exposure and HLA in healthy donors. The PCR was carried out with 60 Vbeta primers and 13 Jbeta primers. The table came from immunoSEQ multiplex PCR; TCRdb's copy has only in-frame clones and leaves some out. The data hold about 95,000 clones, with approximately 80% observed a single time. What was sequenced was PBMCs. The source is a man in his thirties or forties in good health and CMV-seropositive.

This chain joins TRBV4-1 and TRBJ2-1; 8 bases are a match to TRBD1. The CDR3 contains 17 residues. CDR1 and CDR2 from the germline V gene are MGHRA and YSYEKL. With 3 bases clipped from V and 2 bases from J, the junction kept 9 bases outside the gene matches. The CDR3 DNA reads TGCGCCAGCAGCCATGTTGTTGACAGGGGTCCCTACAATGAGCAGTTCTTC. Translating gives CASSHVVDRGPYNEQFF.

This sequence joins TRBV2 and TRBJ2-2; the match to TRBD2 covers 7 bases. J lost 5 bases, V lost 4 bases, and 1 base had no gene match. From germline, CDR1 is SNHLY and CDR2 FYNNEI. CDR3 length: 13 residues. The CDR3 nucleotides read TGTGCCAGCAGTGGGGGGGGAACCGGGGAGCTGTTTTTT. Translating it yields CASSGGGTGELFF.

The chain combines TRBV7-2 with TRBJ2-3, with D perhaps TRBD2 (6 bases). Trimming pared 0 bases from V and 6 bases from J, leaving 16 bases between. The germline CDR1 and CDR2 sequences are SGHTA and FQGNSA. CDR3 length: 16 amino acids. CDR3 sequence reads: CASSLANGRGPDTQYF. Written as DNA, the CDR3 is TGTGCCAGCAGCTTAGCGAACGGGAGAGGGCCCGATACGCAGTATTTT.

The chain combines TRBV28 with TRBJ1-2; D is undetermined. CDR1 is MDHEN, CDR2 SYDVKM, per germline. The V gene lost 3 bases and the J gene lost 2 bases, with 7 bases spanning the gap. The CDR3 sequence is 13 residues long. DNA for the CDR3: TGTGCCAGCAGTTTTCTTCCGAACTATGGCTACACCTTC. Translating it yields CASSFLPNYGYTF.

The chain has TRBV27 and TRBJ1-1, with 7 bases identical to TRBD1. Germline loops: CDR1 MNHEY, CDR2 SMNVEV (reference sequence). V lost 8 bases to trimming and J lost 0 bases; unmatched junction nucleotides: 21. The CDR3 is 19 residues long. CDR3 sequence reads: CASERRVSDRTTMNTEAFF. CDR3 coding DNA: TGTGCCAGCGAGCGGCGTGTATCGGACAGGACAACGATGAACACTGAAGCTTTCTTT.

The chain combines TRBV5-1 with TRBJ2-1, with D possibly matching TRBD2 (5 bases). V lost 4 bases, J lost 7 bases, and 27 bases lay in between. There are 18 residues in the CDR3. Germline assignment: CDR1 SGHRS and CDR2 YFSETQ. CDR3 sequence: CASSPNPIGLSGGNEQFF. Here the CDR3 DNA reads TGCGCCAGCAGCCCCAACCCGATAGGACTGAGCGGTGGGAATGAGCAGTTCTTC.

This clone was observed a handful of times. The chain uses TRBV6-5 and TRBJ2-2; D call uncertain. V was cut by 7 bases and J by 8 bases, with 11 bases left in between. CDR1 and CDR2 from the germline V gene are MNHEY and SVGAGI. CDR3 length: 12 residues. The CDR3 region has the DNA TGTGCCAGCAAATTTCTCGTTGGGGAGCTGTTTTTT. It specifies CASKFLVGELFF.

This chain uses TRBV7-8 with TRBJ2-7, with 11 bases lining up with TRBD2. Trimming removed 5 bases from V and 2 bases from J; junction bases left unmatched: 11. The CDR3 consists of 17 residues. Germline-derived CDR1 and CDR2 are SGHVS and FQNEAQ. CDR3 protein: CASSQAQLAGDTYEQYF. CDR3 in DNA: TGTGCCAGCAGCCAAGCGCAACTAGCGGGAGATACCTACGAGCAGTACTTC.

The chain links TRBV19 to TRBJ2-1; D is possibly TRBD2 (5 bases). V lost 3 bases, J lost 7 bases, and 10 bases lay in between. The CDR3 is made up of 13 amino acids. Germline CDR1 LNHDA, CDR2 SQIVND (reference sequence). The CDR3 bases are TGTGCCAGTAGTATTAGTCTAGCTAATGAGCAGTTCTTC. Translating gives CASSISLANEQFF.

The genes are TRBV18 and TRBJ2-3; 10 nucleotides agree with TRBD1. The CDR3 contains 16 residues. The junction had 2 bases not matched to a gene; V was cut back by 1 base and J by 1 base. Germline CDR1 is KGHSH and CDR2 is LQKENI. CDR3 in amino acids: CASSPLGTGGTDTQYF. DNA of the CDR3: TGTGCCAGCTCACCACTTGGGACAGGGGGCACAGATACGCAGTATTTT. Variable domain in full (rest from reference TRBV18 and TRBJ2-3): NAGVMQNPRHLVRRRGQEARLRCSPMKGHSHVYWYRQLPEEGLKFMVYLQKENIIDESGMPKERFSAEFPKEGPSILRIQQVVRGDSAAYFCASSPLGTGGTDTQYFGPGTRLTVL.

The chain couples TRBV29-1 to TRBJ2-7, with TRBD1 identical over 7 bases. The CDR3 contains 13 residues. Germline loops: CDR1 SQVTM, CDR2 ANQGSEA. The CDR3 spells CSISSGGSYEQYF. The CDR3 DNA reads TGCAGTATATCGTCAGGGGGCTCCTACGAGCAGTACTTC.

This chain links TRBV4-3 with TRBJ2-2; TRBD2 matches 7 bases. Trimming at V came to 4 bases and at J to 1 base, leaving 9 bases not matched to a gene. Germline V CDR1 and CDR2: LGHNA, YSLEER. The CDR3 extends over 17 amino acids. The CDR3 here is CASSLDGIAGNTGELFF. The CDR3 DNA follows: TGCGCCAGCAGCCTAGATGGGATAGCGGGGAACACCGGGGAGCTGTTTTTT.

This clone was counted only a few times. The V call is TRBV30, the J call TRBJ1-2, with TRBD1 as a possible D gene (6 bases). The V and J ends lost 4 bases and 0 bases respectively, with 9 bases between them. The CDR3 has 13 amino acids. The germline gives CDR1 GTSNPN, CDR2 SVGIG (reference sequence). CDR3 in amino acids: CAWTGATNYGYTF. For the CDR3, the DNA is TGTGCCTGGACAGGGGCAACTAACTATGGCTACACCTTC.

The gene calls are TRBV2 and TRBJ2-7, with a tentative D call TRBD2 (5 bases). V was pared by 5 bases and J by 4 bases, with 6 bases between. The length of the CDR3 is 11 residues. Germline V gives CDR1 SNHLY, CDR2 FYNNEI. In DNA, the CDR3 is TGTGCCAGCAGTCGCGGGTACGAGCAGTACGTC. As protein: CASSRGYEQYV.

The chain is built from TRBV30 and TRBJ2-1, with 11 bases lining up with TRBD2. CDR1 is GTSNPN and CDR2 is SVGIG in the germline V gene (reference sequence). This CDR3 has 17 amino acids. Unmatched junction bases numbered 13, after V lost 1 base and J lost 8 bases. CDR3 sequence (DNA): TGTGCCTGGAGTGGGCTAGCGGGAGGTTGGGGTATCGATGAGCAGTTCTTC. It is translated as CAWSGLAGGWGIDEQFF.

This clone has only a few counts. The chain employs TRBV28 and TRBJ1-2, with D maybe TRBD1 (6 bases). The length of the CDR3 is 13 residues. Germline V gene data show CDR1 as MDHEN and CDR2 as SYDVKM. The V end lost 5 bases, the J end lost 10 bases, and 17 bases lay between the germline ends. The CDR3 DNA is TGTGCCAGCAGTCCGCCCGGGACACTTTTCTACACCTTC. Translating it yields CASSPPGTLFYTF.

This chain connects TRBV14 to TRBJ2-1; 9 bases align to TRBD2. Germline V gives CDR1 SGHDN, CDR2 FVKESK. The length of the CDR3 is 17 residues. J was trimmed by 2 bases and V by 0 bases; bases with no gene match: 5. CDR3 DNA: TGTGCCAGCAGCCAAGATGGGCTAGCGGGAACCTACAATGAGCAGTTCTTC. Protein product: CASSQDGLAGTYNEQFF.

This clone was seen once. The V gene is TRBV4-2, the J gene TRBJ1-3; D is possibly TRBD1 (5 bases). The CDR3 extends over 15 amino acids. Germline V gives CDR1 LGHNA, CDR2 YNFKEQ. Deletions cut 1 base from V and 4 bases from J, with 11 bases between. The CDR3 spells CASSQAGVRGNTIYF. CDR3 coding DNA: TGTGCCAGCAGCCAAGCGGGGGTGCGGGGAAACACCATATATTTT.

The chain has TRBV19 and TRBJ1-1; D is ambiguous. Trimming cost V 4 bases and J 4 bases, with 10 bases left between them. The V gene's germline CDR1 is LNHDA and CDR2 SQIVND (reference sequence). The CDR3 covers 13 residues. CDR3 sequence (DNA): TGTGCCAGTAGTAGGGTTTCAGGCACTGAAGCTTTCTTT. Amino acids: CASSRVSGTEAFF.

The V call is TRBV5-4, the J call TRBJ2-5; 13 bases align to TRBD2. Germline CDR1 SGHNT, CDR2 YYREEE (reference sequence). The CDR3 is made up of 16 amino acids. Unmatched junction bases numbered 8, after V lost 3 bases and J lost 6 bases. For the CDR3, the DNA is TGTGCCAGCAGCTACCGACTAGCGGGGGGTGAAAAGACCCAGTACTTC. This translates into CASSYRLAGGEKTQYF.

The CDR3 region has the DNA TGTGCCAGCAGCAAAGCTAGCGGGAGCTACGAGCAGTACTTC. Encoded protein: CASSKASGSYEQYF. The rearrangement links TRBV21-1 to TRBJ2-7; TRBD2 is the table's D call, not checked against the DNA. TRBV21-1 is an annotated pseudogene. CDR3 length: 14 residues.

This clone is a singleton in its sample. The chain links TRBV7-2 to TRBJ1-5; a possible D gene is TRBD1 (6 bases). Germline CDR1 is SGHTA and CDR2 is FQGNSA. V lost 2 bases and J 2 bases, leaving 10 bases between the germline ends. This CDR3 region has 15 residues. DNA for the CDR3: TGTGCCAGCAGCTTAAGGGGGAATGGCAATCAGCCCCAGCATTTT. Translated, it gives CASSLRGNGNQPQHF.

The CDR3 sequence: CASSAGPVQGVGNEQYF. In DNA form, the CDR3 reads TGTGCCAGCAGCGCGGGCCCAGTACAGGGGGTCGGGAACGAGCAGTACTTC. The genes are TRBV9 and TRBJ2-7; TRBD1 matches 8 bases. This CDR3 is 17 amino acids long. Germline CDR1 and CDR2: SGDLS and YYNGEE. The V segment lost 3 bases and the J segment 5 bases; nucleotides outside the gene matches: 16.

This clone was counted a few times. The J gene is TRBJ2-1, the V gene TRBV29-1; tentatively, D is TRBD1 (6 bases). This CDR3 is built from 15 residues. V gave up 0 bases and J gave up 8 bases, with 17 bases separating them. Germline CDR1 SQVTM, CDR2 ANQGSEA. The DNA of the CDR3 is TGCAGCGTTGAAGATCTAGACAGGTCTAGGGATGAGCAGTTCTTC. As protein: CSVEDLDRSRDEQFF.

The CDR3 spells CASSLSGQAGYEQYF. DNA of the CDR3: TGTGCCAGCAGCCTGTCTGGGCAGGCTGGCTACGAGCAGTACTTC. This chain uses TRBV11-2 with TRBJ2-7; no clear D gene. Germline loops: CDR1 SGHAT, CDR2 FQNNGV. The CDR3 is 15 amino acids. V was trimmed by 5 bases and J by 3 bases, leaving 17 bases between them.

The rearrangement uses TRBV7-6 and TRBJ2-3, with 8 bases fitting TRBD2. The germline V gene encodes CDR1 SGHVS and CDR2 FNYEAQ. Trimming cost V 1 base and J 3 bases; bases outside gene matches: 6. CDR3 size: 16 residues. As DNA, the CDR3 is TGTGCCAGCAGCTTAGTAATAGGGACTAGGACAGATACGCAGTATTTT. It is translated as CASSLVIGTRTDTQYF.

V and J are TRBV5-1 and TRBJ2-7; D unclear. Trimming cost V 0 bases and J 4 bases, with 8 bases left between them. Germline V gene sequence: CDR1 SGHRS, CDR2 YFSETQ. The CDR3 consists of 13 residues. CDR3 sequence reads: CASSLATSYEQYF. The CDR3 DNA follows: TGCGCCAGCAGCTTGGCCACGAGTTACGAGCAGTACTTC.

V usage is TRBV6-1 and J usage is TRBJ1-1, with D unclear. The CDR3 covers 14 residues. CDR1 and CDR2 from the germline V gene are MNHNS and SASEGT. Trimming removed 7 bases at V and 5 bases at J, with 17 bases between. The CDR3 sequence: CASKLDSVLTEAFF. The CDR3, as DNA: TGTGCCAGCAAACTGGACTCCGTACTTACTGAAGCTTTCTTT.

This chain connects TRBV7-2 to TRBJ1-6; D not certain. Germline V gene data show CDR1 as SGHTA and CDR2 as FQGNSA. The CDR3 length is 13 residues. Deletions cut 5 bases from V and 7 bases from J, with 9 bases between. DNA of the CDR3: TGTGCCAGCAGCCCCGGGTTCAATTCACCCCTCCACTTT. This encodes CASSPGFNSPLHF.

The chain employs TRBV5-1 and TRBJ2-3; 10 bases fit TRBD1. Germline V CDR1 and CDR2: SGHRS, YFSETQ. The junction had 3 bases not matched to a gene; V was cut back by 0 bases and J by 2 bases. This CDR3 region has 16 residues. CDR3 in DNA: TGCGCCAGCAGCTTGGCCGACAGGGGGCTCACAGATACGCAGTATTTT. Translation gives CASSLADRGLTDTQYF.